This T cell receptor beta chain was identified in a study of OX40 agonist ivuxolimab in advanced cancers. Overall study: Two patients with cutaneous melanoma and one with hepatocellular carcinoma, three in total, showed partial responses.

This CDR3 has 15 amino acids. The V gene's germline CDR1 is LNHDA and CDR2 SQIVND (reference sequence). The V gene lost 3 bases and the J gene lost 0 bases, with 8 bases spanning the gap. Study-wide findings and caveats: Within 6 weeks, CD4+ and CD8+ blood T cells expanded clonally at 0.1 to 3.0 mg/kg. There were also nonresponders showing low normalized T-cell clonal expansion. No determination was made of the antigen specificity of the expanded peripheral T cells.

Clones were read by immunoSEQ multiplex PCR, and TCRdb kept only the in-frame ones, dropping some. The sample lists fewer than 200,000 clones, roughly 94% occurring once. In regard to this clone: Its matching antigen is unknown.

The TCR was taken from an adult with an advanced solid tumor such as melanoma, head and neck, liver or kidney cancer. The J gene is TRBJ1-4, the V gene TRBV19; D is unresolved. This sample comprised CD4+ or CD8+ T cells sorted from blood, obtained in a trial of the OX40 agonist ivuxolimab. CDR3 coding DNA: TGTGCCAGTAGTATCAACGCAGCAACTAATGAAAAACTGTTTTTT. This codes for CASSINAATNEKLFF.